Presented here are 18 T cell receptor beta chains from one specimen sequenced in a study of beta chain features in type 1 diabetes. Study results and caveats: TCRB CDR3s from Type 1 diabetes patients were moderately but significantly shorter in all four CD4+ subsets.

Their recognized antigens are unknown. Every bit of the isolated RNA underwent reverse transcription, so sequencing read expressed TCRB transcripts. Libraries were prepared by immunoSEQ multiplex PCR; TCRdb keeps only in-frame clonotypes and omits some of them. The table includes 100,000 to 150,000 clones, 9% detected once. Sequenced: central memory CD4+ T cells from blood. These receptors came from a man aged 30 to 45 with type 1 diabetes.

This clone came up a few times. CDR3 region: CASSGGIQETQYF. The CDR3 region has the DNA TGTGCCAGCAGTGGCGGGATTCAAGAGACCCAGTACTTC. The rearrangement uses TRBV6-1 and TRBJ2-5; the D gene is possibly TRBD2 (6 bases). This CDR3 region has 13 residues. V shed 4 bases and J shed 2 bases, with 8 bases lying between them. From germline, CDR1 is MNHNS and CDR2 SASEGT.

The rearrangement joins TRBV18 to TRBJ2-2; D not certain. The CDR3 consists of 14 residues. Germline V gene data show CDR1 as KGHSH and CDR2 as LQKENI. V lost 3 bases and J lost 4, with 9 bases in between. In DNA, the CDR3 is TGTGCCAGCTCACCCGGGTTAGGCACCGGGGAGCTGTTTTTT. Amino acid sequence: CASSPGLGTGELFF.

The gene calls are TRBV5-1 and TRBJ2-7, with TRBD1 matching 8 bases. Germline assignment: CDR1 SGHRS and CDR2 YFSETQ. Trimming cost V 5 bases and J 6 bases; bases outside gene matches: 4. The CDR3 sequence is 12 residues long. The CDR3 protein is CASRMDRAEQYF. For the CDR3, the DNA is TGCGCCAGCAGAATGGACAGGGCCGAGCAGTACTTC. Full variable domain (remainder filled in from reference TRBV5-1 and TRBJ2-7): KAGVTQTPRYLIKTRGQQVTLSCSPISGHRSVSWYQQTPGQGLQFLFEYFSETQRNKGNFPGRFSGRQFSNSRSEMNVSTLELGDSALYLCASRMDRAEQYFGPGTRLTVT.

This clone was detected only a few times. V and J are TRBV6-6 and TRBJ1-2; 7 bases are a match to TRBD1. The germline CDR1 and CDR2 sequences are MNHNY and SVGAGI (reference sequence). The CDR3 consists of 14 residues. Trimming removed 4 bases from V and 7 bases from J; junction bases left unmatched: 9. The CDR3, as DNA: TGTGCCAGCAGTTCATCCCCCGACAGGGCTGGCTACACCTTC. This sequence encodes CASSSSPDRAGYTF.

The sample holds a few counts of this clone. The CDR3 DNA reads TGTGCCAGCAGCGTCAAGACAGGGGAGAACACTGAAGCTTTCTTT. Translation gives CASSVKTGENTEAFF. The rearrangement uses TRBV5-4 and TRBJ1-1, with TRBD1 matching over 8 bases. The V and J ends lost 4 bases and 1 base, in that order; junction bases with no gene match: 6. The CDR3 has 15 amino acids. Germline CDR1 and CDR2: SGHNT and YYREEE (reference sequence).

The V call is TRBV18, the J call TRBJ1-1; possibly TRBD1 for D (5 bases). The CDR3 loop spans 12 amino acids. The germline CDR1 and CDR2 sequences are KGHSH and LQKENI. The V end lost 3 bases, the J end lost 8 bases, and 10 bases lay between the germline ends. The CDR3 region is CASSPIQGEAFF. DNA for the CDR3: TGTGCCAGCTCACCCATTCAGGGAGAAGCTTTCTTT.

This clone appeared once. The chain couples TRBV11-3 to TRBJ2-5, with a weak D call TRBD2 (6 bases). This CDR3 spans 13 amino acids. V lost 4 bases and J lost 1, with 7 bases in between. Germline V lookup: CDR1 SGHNT, CDR2 YENEEA. Here the CDR3 DNA reads TGTGCCAGCAGCTCCGGGAGCCAAGAGACCCAGTACTTC. Its translation: CASSSGSQETQYF.

The V call is TRBV6-6, the J call TRBJ2-7; TRBD1 might be the D (6 bases). Per germline, CDR1 MNHNY and CDR2 SVGAGI (reference sequence). V dropped 6 bases and J dropped 3 bases, with 9 bases sitting between them. CDR3 length: 12 residues. The CDR3 spells CASRPQGYEQYF. Here the CDR3 DNA reads TGTGCCAGCAGACCACAGGGCTACGAGCAGTACTTC.

This clone was recorded many times. This sequence joins TRBV6-5 and TRBJ1-6; 9 nucleotides line up with TRBD1. The CDR3 is made up of 14 amino acids. V lost 8 bases to trimming and J lost 9 bases; unmatched junction nucleotides: 8. Germline lookup yields CDR1 MNHEY and CDR2 SVGAGI. In DNA, the CDR3 is TGTGCCAGCGGGAGGGACAGGGAAGGTTCACCCCTCCACTTT. Amino acids: CASGRDREGSPLHF.

This clone was counted a few times. The chain recombines TRBV9 with TRBJ2-2; no clear D. V shed 0 bases and J shed 1 base, with 7 bases lying between them. This CDR3 comprises 15 residues. The germline gives CDR1 SGDLS, CDR2 YYNGEE. The CDR3 region has the DNA TGTGCCAGCAGCGTAGCCTCAGGGAACACCGGGGAGCTGTTTTTT. Translation gives CASSVASGNTGELFF.

This clone was counted between two and nine times. This chain links TRBV25-1 with TRBJ2-1; D ambiguous. V lost 2 bases, J lost 7 bases, and 12 bases lay in between. This CDR3 comprises 14 residues. Germline lookup yields CDR1 MGHDK and CDR2 SYGVNS. The CDR3 DNA follows: TGTGCCAGCAGTGAAGGGCAAAGATGGAATGAGCAGTTCTTC. It translates to CASSEGQRWNEQFF.

This clone was counted between two and nine times. The chain recombines TRBV28 with TRBJ2-1; 9 bases align to TRBD2. CDR1 and CDR2 from the germline V gene are MDHEN and SYDVKM. The CDR3 spans 13 residues. The ends lost 9 bases at V and 6 bases at J; junction bases unmatched: 6. The CDR3: CASTSGHGNEQFF. The CDR3 nucleotides read TGTGCCAGTACTAGCGGGCACGGCAATGAGCAGTTCTTC.

This clone was found a few times. This chain uses TRBV28 with TRBJ1-1; D might be TRBD1 (6 bases). This CDR3 comprises 15 residues. Germline CDR1 MDHEN, CDR2 SYDVKM. V shed 7 bases and J shed 5 bases, with 20 bases lying between them. The chain's CDR3 is CASTLGGLERTEAFF. DNA for the CDR3: TGTGCCAGCACTTTGGGGGGGCTGGAGAGGACTGAAGCTTTCTTT.

The J gene is TRBJ2-7, the V gene TRBV11-2; 10 bases fit TRBD1. CDR1 and CDR2 (germline): SGHAT, FQNNGV. V was pared by 5 bases and J by 11 bases, with 6 bases of the junction left unmatched. The CDR3 is 12 amino acids. The CDR3 sequence is CASSNRDRGKYF. CDR3 nucleotide sequence: TGTGCCAGCAGCAACCGGGACAGGGGAAAGTACTTC.

As DNA, the CDR3 is TGTGCCAGCTCACCGCAGGGTGTTGGCACAGATACGCAGTATTTT. This translates into CASSPQGVGTDTQYF. This chain connects TRBV18 to TRBJ2-3; maybe TRBD1 (5 bases). CDR1 is KGHSH and CDR2 is LQKENI in the germline V gene. CDR3 length: 15 residues. The V and J ends lost 3 bases and 1 base respectively, with 11 bases between them.

This clone occurred many times. This chain links TRBV9 with TRBJ2-7; 9 bases fit TRBD2. In germline, CDR1 is SGDLS, CDR2 YYNGEE. Germline trimming cut 4 bases from V and 3 bases from J; bases unmatched to any gene: 8. The CDR3 has 15 amino acids. CDR3 in DNA: TGTGCCAGCAGCCCGCGGGGGGGGGCCATCTACGAGCAGTACTTC. Translation gives CASSPRGGAIYEQYF. Looking up the rest from reference TRBV9 and TRBJ2-7 gives the full variable domain: DSGVTQTPKHLITATGQRVTLRCSPRSGDLSVYWYQQSLDQGLQFLIQYYNGEERAKGNILERFSAQQFPDLHSELNLSSLELGDSALYFCASSPRGGAIYEQYFGPGTRLTVT.

This clone was recorded at least ten times. The chain employs TRBV7-2 and TRBJ2-5; 7 bases map to TRBD2. The germline V gene has CDR1 SGHTA and CDR2 FQGNSA. Unmatched junction bases numbered 7, after V lost 5 bases and J lost 1 base. The CDR3 totals 15 residues. The CDR3 DNA reads TGTGCCAGCAGCGCCCCGGGACTACGCCAAGAGACCCAGTACTTC. This sequence encodes CASSAPGLRQETQYF.

This clone was seen a few times. The chain couples TRBV5-4 to TRBJ2-3; D may be TRBD2 (5 bases). V gave up 4 bases and J gave up 3 bases, with 15 bases separating them. The germline V gene encodes CDR1 SGHNT and CDR2 YYREEE (reference sequence). This CDR3 spans 15 amino acids. CDR3 loop: CASSRNPTGTDTQYF. DNA for the CDR3: TGTGCCAGCAGCAGGAACCCGACGGGGACAGATACGCAGTATTTT.